The 10 T cell receptor beta chains below come from one sample, sequenced in a study of blood T cell repertoires in COVID-19. Here immunoSEQ multiplex PCR was the method, and the copy in TCRdb shows in-frame clones only, minus some. Of 200,000 or so clones in the sample, over 75% were seen once. The sequencing sample was made of PBMCs or T cells enriched from blood (not recorded which). These receptors originate from a woman between 40 and 50 years old with acute COVID-19.

The chain carries TRBV19 and TRBJ1-4; tentative D call: TRBD1 (5 bases). Germline CDR1 reads LNHDA; CDR2 reads SQIVND (reference sequence). CDR3 length: 14 residues. Trimming took 8 bases from V and 3 from J, leaving 13 bases between them. CDR3 loop: CASGDRISNEKLFF. For the CDR3, the DNA is TGTGCCAGTGGAGACAGAATCTCTAATGAAAAACTGTTTTTT.

The chain is built from TRBV2 and TRBJ1-6; 10 bases map to TRBD1. There are 13 residues in the CDR3. V lost 8 bases to trimming and J lost 8 bases; unmatched junction nucleotides: 3. CDR1 is SNHLY and CDR2 is FYNNEI in the germline V gene. In DNA form, the CDR3 reads TGTGCCAGCGACAGGGGGCGAGATTCACCCCTCCACTTT. As protein: CASDRGRDSPLHF.

The chain joins TRBV7-8 to TRBJ2-7, with 7 bases fitting TRBD1. Germline values: CDR1 SGHVS, CDR2 FQNEAQ. Germline trimming cut 2 bases from V and 2 bases from J; bases unmatched to any gene: 6. This CDR3 spans 15 amino acids. The CDR3 region has the DNA TGTGCCAGCAGCTTAACGCGACAGGGCCCCTACGAGCAGTACTTC. Protein: CASSLTRQGPYEQYF.

The rearrangement uses TRBV5-1 and TRBJ1-4; 7 nucleotides agree with TRBD1. The CDR3 loop spans 15 amino acids. V lost 1 base to trimming and J lost 4 bases; unmatched junction nucleotides: 4. Looked up from germline, CDR1 is SGHRS and CDR2 is YFSETQ. Written as DNA, the CDR3 is TGCGCCAGCAGCTTGTCGACAGGGATTAATGAAAAACTGTTTTTT. It translates to CASSLSTGINEKLFF.

The CDR3 loop is CAWKRFYGYTF. In nucleotides, the CDR3 is TGTGCCTGGAAGAGATTCTATGGCTACACCTTC. V usage is TRBV30 and J usage is TRBJ1-2; no firm D call. Germline lookup yields CDR1 GTSNPN and CDR2 SVGIG (reference sequence). Between the trimmed V and J ends, which lost 4 bases and 4 bases, there was a span of 7 bases. This CDR3 comprises 11 residues.

The chain employs TRBV18 and TRBJ2-3, with 9 bases aligning to TRBD2. This CDR3 is 15 amino acids long. The germline CDR1 and CDR2 sequences are KGHSH and LQKENI. J lost 3 bases, V lost 3 bases, and 4 bases had no gene match. CDR3 region: CASSPGLAWTDTQYF. The DNA for the CDR3 is TGTGCCAGCTCACCCGGACTAGCGTGGACAGATACGCAGTATTTT.

The V gene is TRBV6-5, the J gene TRBJ1-2; 7 bases agree with TRBD1. V was clipped by 7 bases and J by 7 bases; unmatched bases: 12. The germline V gene has CDR1 MNHEY and CDR2 SVGAGI. The CDR3 is 14 residues long. CDR3 sequence reads: CASTRRQGESGYTF. DNA of the CDR3: TGTGCCAGCACCCGAAGGCAGGGGGAAAGTGGCTACACCTTC.

The chain recombines TRBV19 with TRBJ1-5; 9 nucleotides line up with TRBD1. V trimming: 7 bases; J trimming: 3 bases; junction bases outside the gene matches: 13. The CDR3 contains 17 residues. Germline lookup yields CDR1 LNHDA and CDR2 SQIVND (reference sequence). The CDR3 reads CASTPGTGWDSNQPQHF. The CDR3 DNA follows: TGTGCCAGTACTCCCGGGACAGGGTGGGATTCCAATCAGCCCCAGCATTTT.

The chain couples TRBV24-1 to TRBJ1-1, with D unclear. This CDR3 spans 15 amino acids. Germline CDR1 KGHDR, CDR2 SFDVKD. Trimming removed 2 bases at V and 4 bases at J, with 13 bases between. In nucleotides, the CDR3 is TGTGCCACCAGTGATTATGTCTCGTGCGTCACTGAAGCTTTCTTT. Its protein is CATSDYVSCVTEAFF.

The CDR3 reads CASSPIIGAANTGELFF. For the CDR3, the DNA is TGTGCCAGCAGCCCAATAATCGGAGCGGCGAACACCGGGGAGCTGTTTTTT. V is TRBV7-2 and J is TRBJ2-2; D possibly corresponds to TRBD2 (5 bases). Trimming took off 5 bases at V and 0 bases at J, with 16 bases between the two ends. The CDR3 is 17 amino acids. Germline V gene data show CDR1 as SGHTA and CDR2 as FQGNSA.